This T cell receptor beta chain was captured in a study of T cell responses to AZD1222 COVID-19 vaccine. As for the study in general: Second-dose timings of about 4 or about 12 weeks were pooled.

Study-wide results and caveats: After the peak T cell response, and only then, were repertoires sampled. Donors in the cohort were predominantly white British and more often female, and clonal diversity was possibly underestimated. Within unmutated variant regions lay the reported targets of nearly half of spike-specific TCRs.

Germline V CDR1 and CDR2: MGHRA, YSYEKL. Trimming took off 2 bases at V and 3 bases at J, with 12 bases between the two ends. CDR3 length equals 15 residues. For this clone: Its specificity is unknown.

Clones were sequenced by immunoSEQ multiplex PCR, and TCRdb holds only the in-frame ones, with some missing. Of approximately 150,000 clones detected, less than 95% appear once; the ten largest clones hold roughly 1.2%. The chain links TRBV4-1 to TRBJ2-3, with D tentatively TRBD1 or TRBD2 (6 bases each). The origin of this receptor is an adult in good health. Material: peripheral blood, obtained on day 0 of AZD1222 vaccination. CDR3 nucleotide sequence: TGCGCCAGCAGCCAACCAGGGGAGGTAACAGATACGCAGTATTTT. Translation gives CASSQPGEVTDTQYF.